Shown below are 2 T cell receptor beta chains from a single sample sequenced in a study of blood T cell repertoires in COVID-19. TCRdb keeps only in-frame clones here, not all; method: immunoSEQ multiplex PCR. This table holds 250,000 to 350,000 clones, roughly 86% found once. Sequencing was done on a sample of peripheral blood. The receptors were gathered from a woman aged 45-60 years who had recovered from COVID-19.

The V call is TRBV5-8, the J call TRBJ2-3; D is perhaps TRBD1 (6 bases). Between the trimmed V and J ends, which lost 6 bases and 0 bases, there was a span of 14 bases. This CDR3 has 15 residues. From germline, CDR1 is SGHTS and CDR2 YDEGEE. The CDR3 nucleotides read TGTGCCAGCATCAAGGGGACAACTAGCACAGATACGCAGTATTTT. This sequence encodes CASIKGTTSTDTQYF.

The rearrangement uses TRBV7-2 and TRBJ1-6, with TRBD1 as a possible D gene (5 bases). There are 16 residues in the CDR3. Per the germline V gene, CDR1 is SGHTA and CDR2 is FQGNSA. Trimming took off 5 bases at V and 6 bases at J, with 17 bases between the two ends. The CDR3 protein is CASSANRARGNSPLHF. The CDR3 region has the DNA TGTGCCAGCAGCGCAAACCGGGCAAGGGGTAATTCACCCCTCCACTTT.